This is a list of T cell receptor beta chains from one sample in a study of cytomegalovirus exposure and HLA in healthy donors. Assay used: immunoSEQ multiplex PCR; TCRdb lists only in-frame clones, some missing. The data show 90,000 to 110,000 clones, around 80% seen once. Sequencing input: PBMCs. The receptors were gathered from a male donor in good health and CMV-seronegative. Each CDR3 is given with its conserved first and last residue. Each record gives: D gene, J gene, clone size, V gene, CDR3 DNA, CDR3 protein. D genes are given only for firm matches. A row's size may be missing; if present it is once, few, many or a size class.

>TRBD2|TRBJ2-5|few|TRBV7-2
TGTGCCAGCAGCCCTCATCAAGCGGGAGTGGCCGAGACCCAGTACTTC
CASSPHQAGVAETQYF
>NA|TRBJ2-6|NA|TRBV6-6
TGTGCCAGCTCGTACTCTGGGGCCAACGTCCTGACTTTC
CASSYSGANVLTF
>NA|TRBJ1-5|NA|TRBV7-9
TGTGCCAGCAGTCGGGGGGGGAGCAATCAGCCCCAGCATTTT
CASSRGGSNQPQHF
>NA|TRBJ2-5|NA|TRBV6-6
TGTGCCAGCAGTTACTGGGGGGGCGCAGAGACCCAGTACTTC
CASSYWGGAETQYF
>NA|TRBJ1-1|NA|TRBV4-1
TGCGCCAGCAGCCAACCGCGGAACACTGAAGCTTTCTTT
CASSQPRNTEAFF
>NA|TRBJ2-4|NA|TRBV5-1
TGCGCCAGCAGCTTAGGGGATCCCAAAAACATTCAGTACTTC
CASSLGDPKNIQYF
>NA|TRBJ1-2|NA|TRBV19
TGTGCCAGTAGCGATCCAGGCTATGGCTACACCTTC
CASSDPGYGYTF
>NA|TRBJ1-5|NA|TRBV18
TGTGCCAGCTCATCCTCCTCGACGGGGGATCAGCCCCAGCATTTT
CASSSSSTGDQPQHF
>TRBD1|TRBJ1-1|NA|TRBV28
TGTGCCAGCAGTTTCCCACAGGGGGCGGGCACTGAAGCTTTCTTT
CASSFPQGAGTEAFF
>NA|TRBJ1-4|NA|TRBV11-2
TGTGCCAGCAGCCCGCACATCGATGAAAAACTGTTTTTT
CASSPHIDEKLFF
>TRBD1|TRBJ2-7|NA|TRBV4-1
TGCGCCAGCAGCCTCGGACAGGAGATCTCCTACGAGCAGTACTTC
CASSLGQEISYEQYF
>TRBD1|TRBJ2-6|many|TRBV18
TGTGCCAGCTCGCGACAGGGAGCTGGGGCCAACGTCCTGACTTTC
CASSRQGAGANVLTF
>NA|TRBJ1-1|NA|TRBV10-3
TGTGCCATCAGTCTCAACCCGGGCACTGAAGCTTTCTTT
CAISLNPGTEAFF
>NA|TRBJ2-7|NA|TRBV14
TGTGCCAGCAGCCAGGGACTCGACAGACGTTACTACGAGCAGTACTTC
CASSQGLDRRYYEQYF
>TRBD1|TRBJ1-1|NA|TRBV5-4
TGTGCCAGCAGCCAACCGGGACAGGGAATCACTGAAGCTTTCTTT
CASSQPGQGITEAFF
>NA|TRBJ2-3|NA|TRBV6-1
TGTGCCAGCAGTGATACGGAGAGCACAGATACGCAGTATTTT
CASSDTESTDTQYF
>TRBD1|TRBJ2-5|NA|TRBV6-5
TGTGCCAGCAGAGGACAGGGAGGACAAGAGACCCAGTACTTC
CASRGQGGQETQYF
>NA|TRBJ2-7|NA|TRBV30
TGTGCCTGGAGTTTGGGCCCAGGCCCCTTGAGCGAGCAGTACTTC
CAWSLGPGPLSEQYF
>TRBD2|TRBJ2-1|NA|TRBV11-2
TGTGCCAGCAGCTTAGGTGCTAGCGGGAGGCTTGTGCAGTTCTTC
CASSLGASGRLVQFF
>NA|TRBJ2-7|NA|TRBV27
TGTGCCAGCAGTTTAGGACAGTTAAGCTCCTACGAGCAGTACTTC
CASSLGQLSSYEQYF
>TRBD2|TRBJ2-3|NA|TRBV19
TGTGCCAGTAGCCCTAGCGGGAGGGCCGGAGATACGCAGTATTTT
CASSPSGRAGDTQYF
>NA|TRBJ1-5|NA|TRBV2
TGTGCCAGCAGTTGGGGGGAGGGCTCCCAGCCCCAGCATTTT
CASSWGEGSQPQHF
>TRBD2|TRBJ2-1|NA|TRBV5-1
TGCGCCAGCAGCCGGGGGGGGACTAGCGGGAGTGGGAATGAGCAGTTCTTC
CASSRGGTSGSGNEQFF
>NA|TRBJ2-5|NA|TRBV18
TGTGCCAGCTCACCAAATTCGGAGACCCAGTACTTC
CASSPNSETQYF
>NA|TRBJ2-4|NA|TRBV28
TGTGCCAGCAGGCCGGGACACCGGTTGGGCATTCAGTACTTC
CASRPGHRLGIQYF
>NA|TRBJ2-5|NA|TRBV7-6
TGTGCCAGCAGCTTAGTCGAAGCGGGTAGGGAGACCCAGTACTTC
CASSLVEAGRETQYF
>NA|TRBJ2-1|NA|TRBV7-9
TGTGCCAGCAGCTTAGACTCTAGTGGTTTGTATGAGCAGTTCTTC
CASSLDSSGLYEQFF
>TRBD1|TRBJ2-1|NA|TRBV5-5
TGTGCCAGCAGCTTAGGACAGGGTCACGCTGAGCAGTTCTTC
CASSLGQGHAEQFF
>TRBD2|TRBJ2-7|NA|TRBV28
TGTGCCAGCAGTTTATTTGGCGGGGGAGAATACGAGCAGTACTTC
CASSLFGGGEYEQYF
>NA|TRBJ2-7|NA|TRBV30
TGTGCCTGGAGTCCGCTCTCCAAACCGGGTCGTAGCTCCTACGAGCAGTACTTC
CAWSPLSKPGRSSYEQYF
>TRBD2|TRBJ2-1|NA|TRBV18
TGTGCCAGCTCACTACTAGCGGGAGGCCTCAATGAGCAGTTCTTC
CASSLLAGGLNEQFF
>TRBD2|TRBJ2-1|few|TRBV14
TGTGCCAGCAGCCAAGATAGGCTAGCGGGAGTTTTGCAGTTCTTC
CASSQDRLAGVLQFF
>TRBD2|TRBJ2-7|NA|TRBV5-6
TGTGCCAGCAGCTCGTCGACTAGCGGGAGCCCCCCCTACGAGCAGTACTTC
CASSSSTSGSPPYEQYF
>NA|TRBJ1-2|NA|TRBV7-3
TGTGCCAGCTCCCCCTTTCCTCAGAATGGCTACACCTTC
CASSPFPQNGYTF
>TRBD2|TRBJ2-5|few|TRBV10-2
TGCGCCAGCAGTGGCCCCAGGACTAGCGGAAACAGGGCCCAGTACTTC
CASSGPRTSGNRAQYF
>TRBD1|TRBJ1-5|once|TRBV29-1
TGCAGCGCCCAAAGTACAGGGGCCAACCAGCCCCAGCATTTT
CSAQSTGANQPQHF
>NA|TRBJ1-2|NA|TRBV11-3
TGTGCCAGCAGCCCCCCGGGGGGAAACTATGGCTACACCTTC
CASSPPGGNYGYTF
>TRBD1|TRBJ1-1|once|TRBV27
TGTGCCAGCAGTCAAAGGACAGGGGAGAACACTGAAGCTTTCTTT
CASSQRTGENTEAFF
>NA|TRBJ2-2|NA|TRBV25-1
TGTGCCAGCAGTGGAATCGACAGCAACACCGGGGAGCTGTTTTTT
CASSGIDSNTGELFF
>TRBD1|TRBJ1-2|NA|TRBV19
TGTGCCAGTAGTCCCCTCCCCGGACAGGGAGCTAACTATGGCTACACCTTC
CASSPLPGQGANYGYTF
>TRBD1|TRBJ2-5|NA|TRBV6-1
TGTGCCAGCAGTACAGGGGTGGAAGAGACCCAGTACTTC
CASSTGVEETQYF
>NA|TRBJ1-1|few|TRBV11-3
TGTGCCAGCAGCTCGGGACACAGGAACACTGAAGCTTTCTTT
CASSSGHRNTEAFF